The rows below give T cell receptor beta chains drawn from one sample of a study of CD8 T cells in Susac syndrome. TCRdb re-called the immunoSEQ multiplex PCR reads through MiXCR, storing one row per CDR3 protein. The table records roughly 110,000 distinct CDR3 sequences, around 92% of them present only once. The sample taken for sequencing was CD8+ T cells from PBMCs. These receptors were obtained from a human donor in good health. The CDR3 runs from the conserved cysteine through the conserved F or W. D genes are given only for firm matches. Clone size, where shown, is once, few, many, or a class for clones that have expanded.

v_gene	d_gene	j_gene	abundance	CDR3nt	CDR3aa
TRBV6-2/TRBV6-3	TRBD1	TRBJ2-7	few	TGTGCCAGCCGGGGACAGGAAAATTTTTCCTACGAGCAGTACTTC	CASRGQENFSYEQYF
TRBV25-1	-	TRBJ2-1	-	TGTGCCAGCAGTGATTCGGGTCCGAGCTCCTACAATGAGCAGTTCTTC	CASSDSGPSSYNEQFF
TRBV7-2	-	TRBJ2-7	-	TGTGCCAGCAGCCGTCGGGACCGAGACTCCTACGAGCAGTACTTC	CASSRRDRDSYEQYF
TRBV6-2/TRBV6-3	TRBD1	TRBJ1-5	-	TGTGCCAGCAGCTCCGGGACAGGGCGGGCGGGAGGACAGCCCCAGCATTTT	CASSSGTGRAGGQPQHF
TRBV25-1	-	TRBJ2-5	-	TGTGCCAGCAGTGCTGGGGGGAACCAAGAGACCCAGTACTTC	CASSAGGNQETQYF
TRBV29-1	TRBD1	TRBJ2-7	-	TGCAGCGTCCGGGACAGGGGGGCCTACGAGCAGTACTTC	CSVRDRGAYEQYF
TRBV20-1	-	TRBJ1-5	-	TGCAGTGCTAGAGTGGCAGGGGCAAGGCGTAATCAGCCCCAGCATTTT	CSARVAGARRNQPQHF
TRBV19	-	TRBJ2-1	-	TGTGCCAGTAGTATTGACCGTAATGAGCAGTTCTTC	CASSIDRNEQFF
TRBV20-1	-	TRBJ2-2	-	TGCAGTGCTAGACTGCTGGGGCGCAGGAACACCGGGGAGCTGTTTTTT	CSARLLGRRNTGELFF
TRBV6-5	-	TRBJ1-1	-	TGTGCCAGCAGTTACTCGCCGTCGGGCGGGAACACTGAAGCTTTCTTT	CASSYSPSGGNTEAFF
TRBV29-1	-	TRBJ1-1	-	TGCAGCGTTTCTTTGAACACTGAAGCTTTCTTT	CSVSLNTEAFF
TRBV5-1	-	TRBJ1-1	-	TGCGCCAGCGGACGGTTGAACACTGAAGCTTTCTTT	CASGRLNTEAFF
TRBV6-5	-	TRBJ2-1	-	TGTGCCAGCAGGCTAAGTAGCTCCTACAATGAGCAGTTCTTC	CASRLSSSYNEQFF
TRBV20-1	-	TRBJ2-3	-	TGCAGTGCTAGATGGGCGGGGCAGGGAGATACGCAGTATTTT	CSARWAGQGDTQYF
TRBV7-3	TRBD1	TRBJ2-2	-	TGTGCCAGCAGTGGGACAGGGGAGGACCGGGAGCTGTTTTTT	CASSGTGEDRELFF
TRBV3-1	-	TRBJ2-6	-	TGTGCCAGCAGCCCAAGACTCTGGGGGAACCGAATGGATGGGGCCAACGTCCTGACTTTC	CASSPRLWGNRMDGANVLTF
TRBV7-2	-	TRBJ1-1	-	TGTGCCAGCAGCCCCCAGTCGCCGAACTACACTGAAGCTTTCTTT	CASSPQSPNYTEAFF
TRBV5-1	-	TRBJ2-7	-	TGCGCCAGCAGCCACAGAACCGGGACACCTTCCTACGAGCAGTACTTC	CASSHRTGTPSYEQYF
TRBV3-1	-	TRBJ2-2	-	TGTGCCACCTCTGGGTTACTTAACACCGGGGAGCTGTTTTTT	CATSGLLNTGELFF
TRBV4-3	TRBD2	TRBJ2-5	-	TGCGCCAGCAGCCAAGGTCCTCTAGCGGATCGGGAGACCCAGTACTTC	CASSQGPLADRETQYF
TRBV2	-	TRBJ2-7	few	TGTGCCAGCAGTGAAGTTAGCTACGAGCAGTACTTC	CASSEVSYEQYF
TRBV6-1	-	TRBJ2-5	-	TGTGCCAGCAGTGAATTCCTCCAGCTCCAAGAGACCCAGTACTTC	CASSEFLQLQETQYF
TRBV11-2	TRBD1	TRBJ2-4	-	TGTGCCAGCAGCCCCCCCGGACAGGGCGACATTCAGTACTTC	CASSPPGQGDIQYF
TRBV29-1	-	TRBJ1-1	-	TGCAGCGTAAGGGTTTCGGGCACTGAAGCTTTCTTT	CSVRVSGTEAFF
TRBV12-3/TRBV12-4	-	TRBJ1-2	-	TGTGCCAGCAGTCCCAGGACAGTCTACACCTTC	CASSPRTVYTF
TRBV29-1	-	TRBJ1-5	-	TGCAGCATCCTTCAGGAGGATAGCAATCAGCCCCAGCATTTT	CSILQEDSNQPQHF
TRBV7-2	TRBD1	TRBJ1-1	-	TGTGCCAGCAGCTTAGCGGGGACAGGGGGCGGGTCGGGCACTGAAGCTTTCTTT	CASSLAGTGGGSGTEAFF
TRBV5-1	-	TRBJ2-7	-	TGCGCCAGCAGCTTGCAGGTTGGGAACCACGAGCAGTACTTC	CASSLQVGNHEQYF
TRBV12-3/TRBV12-4	TRBD1	TRBJ2-7	-	TGTGCCAGCTGGGACAGCCCCTACGAGCAGTACTTC	CASWDSPYEQYF
TRBV29-1	TRBD2	TRBJ2-5	-	TGCAGCGGGACGGGACTAGCGGGAGAGGAGACCCAGTACTTC	CSGTGLAGEETQYF
TRBV12-3/TRBV12-4	TRBD2	TRBJ2-3	-	TGTGCCAGCAGTTTGGGAGGACTAGCGGACACAGATACGCAGTATTTT	CASSLGGLADTDTQYF
TRBV25-1	-	TRBJ2-2	-	TGTGCCAGCAGTGAAGTAAACACCGGGGAGCTGTTTTTT	CASSEVNTGELFF
TRBV3-1	TRBD2	TRBJ2-1	-	TGTGCCAGCAGCCGGACCGGGACTAGCGGATACAATGAGCAGTTCTTC	CASSRTGTSGYNEQFF
TRBV5-1	-	TRBJ2-2	-	TGCGCCAGCAGCAACGGACTGACGAACACCGGGGAGCTGTTTTTT	CASSNGLTNTGELFF
TRBV5-1	TRBD1	TRBJ1-1	-	TGCGCCAGCAGCTTTGGACAGGGGGGTTCCACTGAAGCTTTCTTT	CASSFGQGGSTEAFF
TRBV5-1	TRBD1	TRBJ2-7	-	TGCGCCAGCAGCACCGACAGGGTCTACGAGCAGTACTTC	CASSTDRVYEQYF
TRBV27	-	TRBJ2-5	-	TGTGCCAGCAGTCCCACCCCATTCGGGTTGGAGACCCAGTACTTC	CASSPTPFGLETQYF
TRBV4-1	TRBD1	TRBJ2-7	-	TGCGCCAGCAGCCAAGAGACGTCCGGGACAGGGGGCCACGAGCAGTACTTC	CASSQETSGTGGHEQYF
TRBV12-3/TRBV12-4	-	TRBJ1-2	-	TGTGCCAGCAGTTTCCCGGACAGCTATGGCTACACCTTC	CASSFPDSYGYTF
TRBV18	TRBD1	TRBJ2-7	few	TGTGCCAGCTCACCTGCGACAGGGGCCTACGAGCAGTACTTC	CASSPATGAYEQYF
TRBV12-3/TRBV12-4	TRBD1	TRBJ2-7	once	TGTGCCAGCAGCCATAATGACAGGGGCGAGCAGTACTTC	CASSHNDRGEQYF
TRBV3-1	-	TRBJ2-7	few	TGTGCCAGCAGGAATACAGGTTTCCACGAGCAGTACTTC	CASRNTGFHEQYF
TRBV5-5	-	TRBJ2-3	-	TGTGCCAGCAAGTGGGCCTTCGGCACAGATACGCAGTATTTT	CASKWAFGTDTQYF
TRBV14	TRBD2	TRBJ2-1	-	TGTGCCAGCCGGGCCGCTGCGGGGGGCCTTTACAATGAGCAGTTCTTC	CASRAAAGGLYNEQFF
TRBV5-1	TRBD1	TRBJ1-1	few	TGCGCCAGCAGCCCCGGACAGGGCGCTGAAGCTTTCTTT	CASSPGQGAEAFF
TRBV6-5	TRBD1	TRBJ1-4	-	TGTGCCAGCAGCCGACAGGGAGGAAAAGAAAAACTGTTTTTT	CASSRQGGKEKLFF
TRBV7-9	TRBD2	TRBJ2-7	-	TGTGCCAGCAGCGAAACTAGCGGATCTTACGAGCAGTACTTC	CASSETSGSYEQYF
TRBV3-1	TRBD2	TRBJ2-1	-	TGTGCCAGCACTAACGGCGGGGGACGTCCGTACAATGAGCAGTTCTTC	CASTNGGGRPYNEQFF
TRBV21-1	-	TRBJ2-5	-	TGTGCCAGCAGCAAATGGGGCTTAGCGGAGCGCCAAGAGACCCAGTACTTC	CASSKWGLAERQETQYF
TRBV11-2	TRBD1	TRBJ2-1	-	TGTGCCAGCAGCTTAGTGGGGGGATGGACAGGGGAGCAGTTCTTC	CASSLVGGWTGEQFF
TRBV5-6	-	TRBJ2-6	once	TGTGCCAGCAGCTTGAGCCAGGGGAGTACTGGGGCCAACGTCCTGACTTTC	CASSLSQGSTGANVLTF
TRBV5-1	-	TRBJ2-2	-	TGCGCCAGCAGCTTCAGGGTCGAATCCGGGGAGCTGTTTTTT	CASSFRVESGELFF
TRBV6-5	-	TRBJ1-4	-	TGTGCCAGCAGTTACAGGGGCAGTAATGAAAAACTGTTTTTT	CASSYRGSNEKLFF